This paragraph reports one TCR beta chain. The target of this receptor is not known. No much larger clonotype is one base removed from it; base qualities were not supplied. TCRbeta CDR3 regions were amplified from genomic DNA using the immunoSEQ Assay, a bias-controlled multiplex PCR. The paper's data handling went like this. Nucleated cell counts per sample were estimated from amplification of reference gene primers within the assay. To quantify the absolute abundance of each unique TCRbeta CDR3 rearrangement, sequence reads were collapsed and filtered. For each sample, productive Simpson clonality was calculated as the square root of Simpson's diversity index over productive rearrangements. Drawn from immuneACCESS, this table holds only the in-frame rearrangements with V and J called that TCRdb kept. Clones are partly lost; checked studies trace under half to an unresolved V gene and leave the rest unexplained. For V, J and clone size, that table is used; D and trimming come from the DNA. This sample is represented by 150,000 to 250,000 clones; approximately 94% of them were singletons. The top ten hold approximately 0.8% of the sample.

These data come from a study of blood T cell repertoires in COVID-19 (dated by TCRdb to 2019 to 2021). General notes on the study: Samples covering the acute and convalescent phases of COVID-19 were provided by collaborators in the United States, Italy and Spain. The prospective study material was composed of cDNA or gDNA derived from T cells, B-cell-depleted T cells, or PBMCs. The dataset comprised deeply sampled blood TCRbeta repertoires from subjects exposed to, actively infected with, or recovered from COVID-19. A freely available public database, intended as a resource for researchers studying the immune response to SARS-CoV-2, is where the repertoires were released. Samples were obtained from the ongoing ImmuneRACE study (first 160 participants) and from over 1,000 subjects provided by 6 global collaborators. The sample metadata nearly always contained a de-identified subject ID, COVID-19 status, age in years and sex. Where HLA class I and class II types were available, the types were taken from metadata supplied by the sample provider, not from assay-based typing. Results and caveats for the whole study, not just this receptor: Clinical and demographic metadata were provided uncurated, with the amount varying by source and participant.

At one collaborating source in Seattle, patients were enrolled during active infection and were followed longitudinally through the course of disease. The collaborating institutions used their own protocols to collect whole blood in K2EDTA tubes. Collaborator samples were shipped for TCRbeta analysis as frozen whole blood, isolated PBMCs, or DNA extracted from either sample type. Here V drops 6 bases and J drops 4 bases, and the junction holds 6 bases not matched to any gene. The CDR3 covers 14 residues, taking in both the cysteine and the phenylalanine. Only the CDR3 part of the read is kept: 42 bases, read in frame from the first base. The germline V gene (reference sequence) sets CDR1 to SEHNR and CDR2 to FQNEAQ.

This sequence was found in a man aged 25 to 40 with COVID-19, enrolled during active disease. The V gene is TRBV7-9 and the J gene is TRBJ1-3; TRBD1 matches 7 bases in the middle. The source material was peripheral blood. CDR3 protein: CASRAPGQGNTIYF. Here is the DNA: TGTGCCAGCAGAGCGCCGGGACAGGGAAACACCATATATTTT.